The present entry profiles one T cell receptor (beta chain) with its context. The data originate from a study of blood T cell repertoires in COVID-19. Study overall: Material from acute and convalescent COVID-19 was sourced from the United States, Italy and Spain. Nucleic acid was either cDNA or gDNA, and it came from T cells, B-cell-depleted T cells, or PBMCs.

Per the study methods: Estimation of nucleated cell counts was performed using reference gene primer amplification. Assay: immunoSEQ multiplex PCR; the TCRdb copy retains only in-frame clones and omits some. V and J calls and clone size are copied from that table; D and trimming were computed from the DNA. The data hold around 250,000 clones, with 70% to 90% observed a single time. The CDR3 has 14 residues. Between the trimmed V and J ends, which lost 4 bases and 7 bases, there was a span of 14 bases. Germline CDR1 SGHTA, CDR2 FQGNSA. The sequence was obtained from a man aged 55-75 years with acute or convalescent COVID-19. The rearrangement links TRBV7-2 to TRBJ2-1, with D maybe TRBD1 (5 bases). The sample was peripheral blood. For the CDR3, the DNA is TGTGCCAGCAGCTCCAGGCGGTCAGGGAATGAGCAGTTCTTC. Its translation is CASSSRRSGNEQFF.